This TCR beta chain derives from a study of OX40 agonist ivuxolimab in advanced cancers. About the study: The study treated patients with ivuxolimab, an agonistic anti-OX40 (CD134) antibody. Patients got intravenous ivuxolimab at 0.01 to 10 mg/kg every 2 weeks. Overall study findings and caveats: At doses 0.1 to 3.0 mg/kg, CD4+ and CD8+ clones expanded.

Peripheral blood came from all dose cohorts at three timepoints. The table came from immunoSEQ multiplex PCR; TCRdb's copy has only in-frame clones and leaves some out. The sample carries tens of thousands of clones, approximately 89% recorded once. A remark on this clone: Its antigen remains unknown.

Germline values: CDR1 LNHDA, CDR2 SQIVND (reference sequence). The CDR3 runs 12 residues. The germline V and J ends were trimmed by 3 bases and 6 bases, with 5 bases remaining between them. Here the sequenced sample was CD4+ or CD8+ T cells sorted from blood, taken in a trial of the OX40 agonist ivuxolimab. V and J are TRBV19 and TRBJ2-2; D remains unclear. The source is an adult with an advanced solid tumor such as melanoma, head and neck, liver or kidney cancer. The CDR3 region is CASSIYSGELFF. Here the CDR3 DNA reads TGTGCCAGTAGTATTTATTCCGGGGAGCTGTTTTTT.